This record covers a single TCR beta chain. The antigen is not known. This record comes from a study of graft-versus-host responses after intestinal transplantation. Broader study findings: Allografts carried high graft-versus-host to host-versus-graft clonal ratios in patients having graft-donor T cell macrochimerism.

Profiled with immunoSEQ multiplex PCR; TCRdb holds only in-frame clones, not every one. Among some 92,000 clones listed, roughly 90% were seen once. This clonotype was sampled from a human donor who received an intestinal transplant. The sample was unstimulated CD4+ T cells sorted from spleen or lymph node cells, taken before intestinal transplant.

CDR3 nucleotide sequence: TGCGCCAGCAGCTTGATGGGTCTTCTAACAGATACGCAGTATTTT. This encodes CASSLMGLLTDTQYF. The chain is built from TRBV5-1 and TRBJ2-3; D is undetermined. V gave up 1 base and J gave up 3 bases, with 12 bases separating them. This CDR3 has 15 residues. Looked up from germline, CDR1 is SGHRS and CDR2 is YFSETQ.